These 10 T cell receptor beta chains were all obtained from the same sample, sequenced in a study of shared clonotypes between healthy human individuals (dated by TCRdb to 2018 to 2021). CD8 naive samples were CD45RO-negative cells positively selected for CCR7, giving a CD45RA+CCR7+ population that excluded TemRA cells. Receptors were amplified or captured by the immunoSEQ multiplex PCR assay. Not all clones reach the TCRdb copy of this immuneACCESS table, which keeps in-frame sequences only. Checked studies attribute under half of the gap to unresolved V genes and leave the rest unexplained. This sample lists over 2 million clones; over 85% were detected once. The ten biggest clones cover about 1.1% of the sample. Sequencing was performed on naive CD8+ T cells sorted from blood. This specimen's cell subset or site label, interpreted: CD45RA+CCR7+. The source is a man aged 18 to 29 in good health.

The rearrangement uses TRBV5-6 and TRBJ2-3; 8 bases are shared with TRBD2. J lost 4 bases, V lost 7 bases, and 11 bases had no gene match. This CDR3 contains 15 residues. Per the germline V gene, CDR1 is SGHDT and CDR2 is YYEEEE. DNA for the CDR3: TGTGCCAGCGGGGAATGGCGGGGGGCCCCAGATACGCAGTATTTT. Protein: CASGEWRGAPDTQYF.

The rearrangement uses TRBV7-2 and TRBJ1-3; D not resolved. Trimming took 5 bases from V and 8 from J, leaving 19 bases between them. This CDR3 contains 15 residues. Germline V gene sequence: CDR1 SGHTA, CDR2 FQGNSA. CDR3 protein: CASSRTTVLGDTIYF. The CDR3 DNA sequence: TGTGCCAGCAGCCGCACGACGGTTTTAGGAGACACCATATATTTT.

In this sample, this clone turned up once. This rearrangement joins TRBV7-3 to TRBJ2-7; 9 positions agree with TRBD1. Trimming removed 6 bases from V and 1 base from J; junction bases left unmatched: 7. Germline CDR1 SGHTA, CDR2 FQGTGA. CDR3 length: 15 amino acids. The CDR3 DNA reads TGTGCCAGCAGTTCCTTCGGGACAGGGTCCTACGAGCAGTACTTC. As protein: CASSSFGTGSYEQYF. The full variable domain, with the rest looked up from reference TRBV7-3 and TRBJ2-7, is GAGVSQTPSNKVTEKGKYVELRCDPISGHTALYWYRQSLGQGPEFLIYFQGTGAADDSGLPNDRFFAVRPEGSVSTLKIQRTERGDSAVYLCASSSFGTGSYEQYFGPGTRLTVT.

This sequence joins TRBV11-1 and TRBJ1-1; D is unclear. The length of the CDR3 is 13 residues. V shed 1 base and J shed 10 bases, with 13 bases lying between them. Germline V gene sequence: CDR1 SGHAT, CDR2 FQDESV (reference sequence). CDR3 residues: CASSLGSDGGAFF. The CDR3 nucleotides are TGTGCCAGCAGCTTAGGCAGCGACGGTGGAGCTTTCTTT.

The genes are TRBV6-8 and TRBJ1-6, with D hard to call. This CDR3 comprises 17 residues. CDR1 is MNHGY and CDR2 is SAAAGT in the germline V gene. V was trimmed by 9 bases and J by 0 bases, leaving 18 bases between them. CDR3 sequence reads: CARRTGKHSSYNSPLHF. CDR3 sequence (DNA): TGTGCCAGACGGACCGGGAAACATAGCTCCTATAATTCACCCCTCCACTTT.

V is TRBV4-1 and J is TRBJ2-1; D gene ambiguous. Germline V gene data show CDR1 as MGHRA and CDR2 as YSYEKL. Trimming pared 3 bases from V and 9 bases from J, leaving 12 bases between. The CDR3 loop spans 13 amino acids. This CDR3 reads CASSHDNPGEQFF. Here the CDR3 DNA reads TGCGCCAGCAGCCACGACAACCCGGGTGAGCAGTTCTTC.

This clone occurred once. The V gene is TRBV7-9, the J gene TRBJ2-1; 10 bases agree with TRBD2. CDR1 and CDR2 (germline): SEHNR, FQNEAQ (reference sequence). This CDR3 contains 15 residues. V lost 5 bases to trimming and J lost 6 bases; unmatched junction nucleotides: 7. CDR3 sequence: CASSAGTSVTNEQFF. CDR3 sequence (DNA): TGTGCCAGCAGCGCCGGGACTAGCGTTACCAATGAGCAGTTCTTC.

The chain uses TRBV1 and TRBJ2-2; the table's D call, TRBD2, has no DNA check behind it. TRBV1 is given as a pseudogene. CDR3 length: 16 amino acids. The CDR3 protein is CTSSLLPPGETGELFF. DNA of the CDR3: TGCACCAGCAGTCTCCTGCCCCCGGGGGAAACCGGGGAGCTGTTTTTT.

In this sample, this clone turned up once. The chain links TRBV7-9 to TRBJ2-2, with D unresolved. Germline V gene sequence: CDR1 SEHNR, CDR2 FQNEAQ (reference sequence). CDR3 length equals 12 residues. V was clipped by 5 bases and J by 11 bases, with 12 bases between them. The DNA for the CDR3 is TGTGCCAGCAGCCCAGAACGCATAGAGCTGTTTTTT. Amino acids: CASSPERIELFF.

This clone was seen just once. The chain carries TRBV6-1 and TRBJ1-1, with D unresolved. Deletions cut 2 bases from V and 0 bases from J, with 4 bases between. Germline V gene data show CDR1 as MNHNS and CDR2 as SASEGT. The CDR3 is made up of 13 amino acids. The CDR3: CASSENLNTEAFF. CDR3 in DNA: TGTGCCAGCAGTGAAAACTTGAACACTGAAGCTTTCTTT.